The rows below give T cell receptor beta chains drawn from one sample of a study of cytomegalovirus exposure and HLA in healthy donors. Measured with immunoSEQ multiplex PCR; TCRdb has only the in-frame clones, and not every one. This table holds 97,000 or so clones, around 90% found once. Source material: PBMCs. The receptors here all came from a woman between 25 and 40 years old in good health and CMV-seronegative. Both conserved end residues are part of each CDR3. The order of the fields is clone size, D gene, V gene, J gene, CDR3 DNA, CDR3 protein. D genes are given only for firm matches. Not all rows give a size; the values are once, few, many and, for expanded clones, a class.

>-|TRBD2|TRBV29-1|TRBJ2-7
TGCAGCGTTGAAGGACTAGCGGAAGCGGGGCAGTACTTC
CSVEGLAEAGQYF
>-|-|TRBV2|TRBJ2-3
TGTGCCAGCGTCGAGGGTTCTAGCACAGATACGCAGTATTTT
CASVEGSSTDTQYF
>-|-|TRBV7-8|TRBJ1-5
TGTGCCAGCAGTACTACCCCAAATGGGCCCCAGCATTTT
CASSTTPNGPQHF
>-|-|TRBV7-3|TRBJ2-7
TGTGCCAGCAGCGCTACAGGCCCCTCCTACGAGCAGTACTTC
CASSATGPSYEQYF
>few|-|TRBV4-2|TRBJ2-7
TGTGCCAGCAGCCAAGAGGGGAGTGTCTCCTACGAGCAGTACTTC
CASSQEGSVSYEQYF
>-|-|TRBV29-1|TRBJ2-3
TGCAGCGTTGATGAAAAGGACTACTCAGAGGTGTATACGCAGTATTTT
CSVDEKDYSEVYTQYF
>-|-|TRBV5-1|TRBJ2-2
TGCGCCAGCAGCTTGAGGACAGCGAACACCGGGGAGCTGTTTTTT
CASSLRTANTGELFF
>-|TRBD1|TRBV29-1|TRBJ2-2
TGCAGCGTGAGACCCGGGACAGGGGGAACCGGGGAGCTGTTTTTT
CSVRPGTGGTGELFF
>-|-|TRBV7-8|TRBJ2-5
TGTGCCAGCAGCCTACCAGCTCACTCGGGGGAGACCCAGTACTTC
CASSLPAHSGETQYF
>-|-|TRBV10-2|TRBJ1-2
TGCGCCAGCGGAATGGGGGACTCCTATGGCTACACCTTC
CASGMGDSYGYTF
>-|TRBD1|TRBV10-3|TRBJ1-2
TGTGCCATCCTCCAGGGGGAAGACTATGGCTACACCTTC
CAILQGEDYGYTF
>-|-|TRBV2|TRBJ1-3
TGTGCCAGCGGAGGGAACACCATATATTTT
CASGGNTIYF
>-|-|TRBV7-2|TRBJ1-6
TGTGCCGGAGGAACAGGGAATTCACCCCTCCACTTT
CAGGTGNSPLHF
>-|-|TRBV5-1|TRBJ1-1
TGCGCCAGCAGCGTAGACAGAGGCACTGAAGCTTTCTTT
CASSVDRGTEAFF
>-|TRBD1|TRBV9|TRBJ1-3
TGTGCCAGCAGCGCACAGGGGTTCACTGGAAACACCATATATTTT
CASSAQGFTGNTIYF